These 30 T cell receptor beta chains share one sample of origin, sequenced in a study of shared clonotypes between healthy human individuals. Only in-frame clones appear in the TCRdb table, and some are missing; sequencing was by immunoSEQ multiplex PCR. The sample yields fewer than 1.8 million clones, approximately 98.5% seen once. The sample taken for sequencing was naive CD4+ T cells sorted from blood. Subset: CD45RA+ positively selected. These TCRs come from a man aged 25-40 years in good health.

The chain links TRBV14 to TRBJ2-7; 7 nucleotides align to TRBD1. The germline V gene has CDR1 SGHDN and CDR2 FVKESK. The CDR3 spans 16 residues. The junction had 15 bases not matched to a gene; V was cut back by 6 bases and J by 4 bases. This chain's CDR3 is CASRATSGQLGYEQYF. The CDR3 DNA reads as TGTGCCAGCAGGGCAACCTCGGGACAGCTGGGTTACGAGCAGTACTTC.

As for this clone: Other DNA sequences in the sample encode the same CDR3. The chain employs TRBV11-3 and TRBJ2-1, with a possible D match to TRBD1 (5 bases). Trimming removed 5 bases from V and 3 bases from J, with 8 bases in between. Germline loops: CDR1 SGHNT, CDR2 YENEEA. This CDR3 spans 13 amino acids. DNA of the CDR3: TGTGCCAGCAGCCCCGACAGCTACAATGAGCAGTTCTTC. Translation: CASSPDSYNEQFF.

The CDR3 DNA reads as TGTGCCTGGACACCGCCGGGACTAGCGGGAGGGAGGGACATTCAGTACTTC. This gives the protein CAWTPPGLAGGRDIQYF. The V call is TRBV30, the J call TRBJ2-4, with 16 positions matching TRBD2. The CDR3 is made up of 17 amino acids. V lost 4 bases to trimming and J lost 8 bases; unmatched junction nucleotides: 11. Per the germline V gene, CDR1 is GTSNPN and CDR2 is SVGIG (reference sequence).

This clone was observed once. The genes are TRBV7-2 and TRBJ1-4; D call uncertain. The germline V and J ends were trimmed by 5 bases and 4 bases, with 8 bases remaining between them. Germline-derived CDR1 and CDR2 are SGHTA and FQGNSA. This CDR3 has 13 residues. The CDR3 here is CASSRWRNEKLFF. The CDR3, as DNA: TGTGCCAGCAGCCGGTGGCGTAATGAAAAACTGTTTTTT.

This clone was observed a single time. The identical CDR3 is also encoded by other nucleotide sequences in the sample. The V and J genes are TRBV5-1 and TRBJ2-3; D gene unclear. V shed 0 bases and J shed 0 bases, with 8 bases lying between them. Germline V gene sequence: CDR1 SGHRS, CDR2 YFSETQ. This CDR3 is built from 15 residues. This CDR3 is CASSLDPGSTDTQYF. CDR3 nucleotide sequence: TGCGCCAGCAGCTTGGATCCCGGGAGCACAGATACGCAGTATTTT.

The gene calls are TRBV6-5 and TRBJ2-7; 8 bases agree with TRBD1. Germline V gene sequence: CDR1 MNHEY, CDR2 SVGAGI. The CDR3 loop spans 15 amino acids. With 6 bases clipped from V and 4 bases from J, the junction kept 11 bases outside the gene matches. CDR3 sequence reads: CASRQRDRIYYEQYF. The CDR3 coding sequence is TGTGCCAGCAGGCAACGGGACAGGATATATTACGAGCAGTACTTC.

The rearrangement joins TRBV11-3 to TRBJ2-1; D gene uncertain. CDR3 length: 11 amino acids. The germline CDR1 and CDR2 sequences are SGHNT and YENEEA. With 5 bases removed from V and 9 bases from J, the gap between germline ends came to 8 bases. The CDR3 DNA reads TGTGCCAGCAGCCGAGGACGTGAGCAGTTCTTC. Residues: CASSRGREQFF.

This clone was recorded only once. The chain employs TRBV7-9 and TRBJ2-1; D is ambiguous. V lost 5 bases to trimming and J lost 2 bases, with 7 bases between them. Per germline, CDR1 SEHNR and CDR2 FQNEAQ (reference sequence). The CDR3 is made up of 13 amino acids. This CDR3 reads CASSAQAYNEQFF. The CDR3 nucleotides are TGTGCCAGCAGCGCTCAAGCCTACAATGAGCAGTTCTTC.

V is TRBV19 and J is TRBJ2-7, with 9 nucleotides matching TRBD2. CDR1 LNHDA and CDR2 SQIVND come from the germline V gene (reference sequence). The ends lost 6 bases at V and 6 bases at J; junction bases unmatched: 9. This CDR3 has 14 amino acids. CDR3 residues: CASSPGLAFGEQYF. CDR3 in DNA: TGTGCCAGTAGCCCGGGACTAGCTTTTGGCGAGCAGTACTTC. The full variable domain, completed using reference TRBV19 and TRBJ2-7, is DGGITQSPKYLFRKEGQNVTLSCEQNLNHDAMYWYRQDPGQGLRLIYYSQIVNDFQKGDIAEGYSVSREKKESFPLTVTSAQKNPTAFYLCASSPGLAFGEQYFGPGTRLTVT.

The genes are TRBV6-6 and TRBJ2-1, with unresolved D. The CDR3 covers 12 residues. Germline CDR1 is MNHNY and CDR2 is SVGAGI (reference sequence). The V end was cut by 0 bases, the J end by 15 bases, with 12 bases between. The CDR3: CASSYSLRFLFF. The CDR3 bases are TGTGCCAGCAGTTACTCGTTACGTTTTCTGTTCTTC.

The V call is TRBV5-4, the J call TRBJ2-5; D possibly corresponds to TRBD2 (6 bases). The CDR3 loop spans 14 amino acids. Germline V lookup: CDR1 SGHNT, CDR2 YYREEE (reference sequence). Trimming removed 0 bases from V and 5 bases from J, with 11 bases in between. For the CDR3, the DNA is TGTGCCAGCAGCTTGGTGGGACTGGGGGAGACCCAGTACTTC. Encoded protein: CASSLVGLGETQYF.

The chain employs TRBV7-8 and TRBJ2-5, with no clear D. Germline lookup yields CDR1 SGHVS and CDR2 FQNEAQ. The CDR3 consists of 13 residues. The V end lost 3 bases, the J end lost 5 bases, and 10 bases lay between the germline ends. CDR3 residues: CASSFWVRETQYF. The CDR3 bases are TGTGCCAGCAGCTTTTGGGTCCGGGAGACCCAGTACTTC.

The genes are TRBV11-3 and TRBJ2-1; TRBD2 matches at 11 bases. CDR1 is SGHNT, CDR2 YENEEA, per germline. With 3 bases clipped from V and 8 bases from J, the junction kept 6 bases outside the gene matches. The length of the CDR3 is 15 residues. The CDR3 region is CASSLVAGGGYEQFF. For the CDR3, the DNA is TGTGCCAGCAGCTTGGTAGCGGGAGGGGGCTATGAGCAGTTCTTC.

As concerns this clone: Other DNA sequences within the sample encode an identical CDR3. The rearrangement uses TRBV5-1 and TRBJ2-1, with D unresolved. The CDR3 totals 15 residues. V dropped 0 bases and J dropped 0 bases, with 7 bases sitting between them. Germline V gene lookup returns CDR1 SGHRS and CDR2 YFSETQ. CDR3 residues: CASSLETGSYNEQFF. The CDR3 nucleotides read TGCGCCAGCAGCTTGGAGACTGGCTCCTACAATGAGCAGTTCTTC.

This chain connects TRBV5-4 to TRBJ1-2; unclear D gene. Trimming removed 0 bases from V and 8 bases from J, with 8 bases in between. Germline V gene lookup returns CDR1 SGHNT and CDR2 YYREEE (reference sequence). The CDR3 consists of 12 residues. CDR3 nucleotides: TGTGCCAGCAGCTTGGAACAGATAGGCTACACCTTC. It is translated as CASSLEQIGYTF.

The chain has TRBV29-1 and TRBJ1-1; D is unclear. The CDR3 is 13 amino acids. The germline CDR1 and CDR2 sequences are SQVTM and ANQGSEA. The V and J ends lost 0 bases and 0 bases respectively, with 5 bases between them. CDR3 in amino acids: CSVEDKLNTEAFF. The CDR3, as DNA: TGCAGCGTTGAAGACAAACTGAACACTGAAGCTTTCTTT. The whole variable domain, filled in from reference TRBV29-1 and TRBJ1-1, reads SAVISQKPSRDICQRGTSLTIQCQVDSQVTMMFWYRQQPGQSLTLIATANQGSEATYESGFVIDKFPISRPNLTFSTLTVSNMSPEDSSIYLCSVEDKLNTEAFFGQGTRLTVV.

The chain is built from TRBV9 and TRBJ2-1; TRBD2 might be the D (5 bases). V lost 0 bases and J lost 4, with 14 bases in between. Germline V gives CDR1 SGDLS, CDR2 YYNGEE. CDR3 size: 16 residues. The CDR3 sequence is CASSVAVGVRYNEQFF. Here the CDR3 DNA reads TGTGCCAGCAGCGTAGCTGTGGGAGTAAGGTACAATGAGCAGTTCTTC. The complete variable domain, with remaining parts taken from reference TRBV9 and TRBJ2-1, reads DSGVTQTPKHLITATGQRVTLRCSPRSGDLSVYWYQQSLDQGLQFLIQYYNGEERAKGNILERFSAQQFPDLHSELNLSSLELGDSALYFCASSVAVGVRYNEQFFGPGTRLTVL.

The chain joins TRBV6-1 to TRBJ1-5; D unresolved. Germline CDR1 is MNHNS and CDR2 is SASEGT. This CDR3 has 13 residues. V was shortened by 8 bases and J by 0 bases, with 8 bases between the two germline ends. As DNA, the CDR3 is TGTGCCAGCGATGCGTATAGCAATCAGCCCCAGCATTTT. Protein: CASDAYSNQPQHF.

The CDR3 region is CASSTGGQLRNEKLFF. CDR3 in DNA: TGCGCCAGCAGCACAGGTGGACAGTTGCGTAATGAAAAACTGTTTTTT. The chain combines TRBV5-1 with TRBJ1-4, with a tentative D call TRBD1 (6 bases). V lost 4 bases and J 4 bases, leaving 17 bases between the germline ends. In germline, CDR1 is SGHRS, CDR2 YFSETQ. The CDR3 extends over 16 amino acids.

This rearrangement joins TRBV11-2 to TRBJ1-2; no definite D call. This CDR3 has 13 residues. Germline CDR1 SGHAT, CDR2 FQNNGV. V shed 5 bases and J shed 2 bases, with 9 bases lying between them. The CDR3 DNA sequence: TGTGCCAGCAGCCCCAAAGAGAACTATGGCTACACCTTC. Its translation is CASSPKENYGYTF.

V gene TRBV12-5 combines with J gene TRBJ2-3, with 7 nucleotides matching TRBD1. The CDR3 totals 15 residues. V shed 5 bases and J 3 bases; nucleotides not matched to a gene: 8. The germline V gene encodes CDR1 LGHNT and CDR2 FRNRAP. CDR3 sequence (DNA): TGTGCTAGTGGTATTCAGGGGGTCGGGACAGATACGCAGTATTTT. Residues: CASGIQGVGTDTQYF.

In regard to this clone: Other DNA sequences from this sample encode an identical CDR3 as well. The chain employs TRBV18 and TRBJ1-1, with a tentative D call TRBD1 (6 bases). The CDR3 sequence is 13 residues long. Looked up from germline, CDR1 is KGHSH and CDR2 is LQKENI. V was cut by 6 bases and J by 1 base, with 9 bases left in between. The CDR3 here is CASSPGANTEAFF. The CDR3 DNA is TGTGCCAGCTCTCCGGGGGCGAACACTGAAGCTTTCTTT.

This chain joins TRBV11-3 and TRBJ2-5; TRBD1 aligns across 11 bases. After removal of 5 bases from V and 4 bases from J, the junction contained 6 bases not matched to a gene. Germline V gives CDR1 SGHNT, CDR2 YENEEA. The CDR3 has 15 amino acids. CDR3 coding DNA: TGTGCCAGCAGCGCAGGACAGGGGGCAGGAGAGACCCAGTACTTC. It translates to CASSAGQGAGETQYF.

The DNA of the CDR3 is TGTGCCAGCAGCCAAACTAGCGGGAGTAGGATCGGGGAGCTGTTTTTT. Encoded protein: CASSQTSGSRIGELFF. V is TRBV7-7 and J is TRBJ2-2; 11 nucleotides match TRBD2. The J segment lost 7 bases and the V segment lost 5 bases, leaving 9 bases of the junction unmatched. This CDR3 has 16 amino acids. Germline CDR1 and CDR2: SSHAT and FNYEAQ (reference sequence). Combining the CDR3 with reference TRBV7-7 and TRBJ2-2 gives the whole variable domain GAGVSQSPRYKVTKRGQDVTLRCDPISSHATLYWYQQALGQGPEFLTYFNYEAQPDKSGLPSDRFSAERPEGSISTLTIQRTEQRDSAMYRCASSQTSGSRIGELFFGEGSRLTVL.

V usage is TRBV19 and J usage is TRBJ1-1; D remains unclear. CDR3 size: 10 residues. V was clipped by 6 bases and J by 4 bases, with 3 bases between them. Looked up from germline, CDR1 is LNHDA and CDR2 is SQIVND (reference sequence). CDR3 nucleotides: TGTGCCAGTAGAGGCACTGAAGCTTTCTTT. This sequence encodes CASRGTEAFF.

The chain uses TRBV18 and TRBJ2-2; D not certain. V gave up 1 base and J gave up 3 bases, with 6 bases separating them. This CDR3 comprises 14 residues. From germline, CDR1 is KGHSH and CDR2 LQKENI. CDR3 amino acids: CASSPRSDTGELFF. The CDR3 region has the DNA TGTGCCAGCTCACCACGGTCGGACACCGGGGAGCTGTTTTTT.

This sequence joins TRBV6-4 and TRBJ2-1; 14 bases are a match to TRBD2. The trim removed 6 bases at V and 4 bases at J, leaving 8 bases unmatched. The germline V gene encodes CDR1 MRHNA and CDR2 SNTAGT. This CDR3 spans 17 amino acids. The chain's CDR3 is CASSSTSGRVAYNEQFF. The CDR3 DNA reads as TGTGCCAGCAGCTCGACTAGCGGGAGGGTGGCGTACAATGAGCAGTTCTTC.

The V gene is TRBV7-9, the J gene TRBJ2-7; 7 nucleotides line up with TRBD1. The J segment lost 2 bases and the V segment lost 2 bases, leaving 3 bases of the junction unmatched. CDR1 SEHNR and CDR2 FQNEAQ come from the germline V gene (reference sequence). The CDR3 has 14 amino acids. The CDR3 reads CASSLSQGAYEQYF. CDR3 in DNA: TGTGCCAGCAGCTTAAGTCAGGGGGCCTACGAGCAGTACTTC.

The V and J genes are TRBV11-2 and TRBJ2-5; a weak D match, TRBD2 (6 bases). The ends were cut back, 1 base at V and 4 bases at J, with 10 bases in the middle. The length of the CDR3 is 14 residues. The germline V gene has CDR1 SGHAT and CDR2 FQNNGV. For the CDR3, the DNA is TGTGCCAGCAGCTTAGGAGGAGCGGGAGAGACCCAGTACTTC. Translation: CASSLGGAGETQYF.

This chain connects TRBV11-3 to TRBJ2-2; D is unclear. This CDR3 has 16 residues. Germline CDR1 and CDR2: SGHNT and YENEEA. The germline V and J ends were trimmed by 1 base and 1 base, with 10 bases remaining between them. DNA for the CDR3: TGTGCCAGCAGCTTAGTGACTCCCGGGAACACCGGGGAGCTGTTTTTT. Amino acids: CASSLVTPGNTGELFF.